Listed below are T cell receptor beta chains from one sample, sequenced in a study of regulatory T cells in long-lasting Graves disease. TCRdb analysed the multiplex PCR reads with MiXCR anew, one entry per CDR3 protein. The sample lists 680,000 or so distinct CDR3 sequences, roughly 15% occurring once. The same sample was also studied in work on T cells in Graves' hyperthyroidism and ophthalmopathy.

The specimen comprised peripheral blood mononuclear cells (PBMCs), sampled at new diagnosis, from a patient treated with antithyroid drugs. The receptors were sampled from a woman in her 30s with Graves disease. Both conserved end residues are part of each CDR3. A D gene is named only where the DNA matches it firmly. Size tells how often a clone was seen (once, few, many) or the class of an expanded clone, and some rows leave it out.

d_call clone_size cdr3_length j_call v_call cdr3_nt cdr3_aa
. many 11 TRBJ2-3 TRBV20-1 TGCAGTGCTAGTAGGGCAGATACGCAGTATTTT CSASRADTQYF
. . 14 TRBJ2-7 TRBV7-9 TGTGCCAGCAGCTTCGGGACACCTTCCTACGAGCAGTACTTC CASSFGTPSYEQYF
. many 12 TRBJ1-2 TRBV24-1 TGTGCCACCAGTGACCACAACTATGGCTACACCTTC CATSDHNYGYTF
. . 13 TRBJ1-2 TRBV19 TGTGCCAGTAGTAAAAGGACAGCCTATGGCTACACCTTC CASSKRTAYGYTF
TRBD1 many 14 TRBJ2-1 TRBV29-1 TGCAGCGGTCGGAGGGACAGGGCGTACAATGAGCAGTTCTTC CSGRRDRAYNEQFF
. many 14 TRBJ1-1 TRBV28 TGTGCCAGCAGCAACAGGTTGGCGAACACTGAAGCTTTCTTT CASSNRLANTEAFF
TRBD2 few 16 TRBJ2-7 TRBV12-3/TRBV12-4 TGTGCCAGCAGCCCACGTGGGACTACCCTCTCTCCCGAGCAGTACTTC CASSPRGTTLSPEQYF
TRBD2 . 16 TRBJ2-3 TRBV30 TGTGCCTGGAGTCCAGCGACTAGCGGGAGAGCAGATACGCAGTATTTT CAWSPATSGRADTQYF
TRBD1 few 18 TRBJ2-2 TRBV11-2 TGTGCCAGCAGCTTCGGGACAGCATTCTCCGCGAACACCGGGGAGCTGTTTTTT CASSFGTAFSANTGELFF
. many 14 TRBJ1-1 TRBV20-1 TGCAGTGCTATAAAGACGGGACTGAACACTGAAGCTTTCTTT CSAIKTGLNTEAFF
TRBD2 . 15 TRBJ2-4 TRBV5-4 TGTGCCAGCAGCCGCTTCGGGAGGGGCGGGGACATTCAGTACTTC CASSRFGRGGDIQYF
. many 16 TRBJ2-2 TRBV2 TGTGCCAGCAGTCAACTCCGGAGGGGGGGGACCGGGGAGCTGTTTTTT CASSQLRRGGTGELFF
. . 12 TRBJ1-2 TRBV27 TGTGCCAGCAGTGGAAAGGACTATGGCTACACCTTC CASSGKDYGYTF
. many 15 TRBJ1-1 TRBV6-5 TGTGCCAGCAGTTACGGGGCGCAAGTTGAACTGGAAGCTTTCTTT CASSYGAQVELEAFF
TRBD2 many 16 TRBJ2-3 TRBV2 TGTGCCAGCAGTGCCAGCGGGATCGGCCGCACAGATACGCAGTATTTT CASSASGIGRTDTQYF
. . 17 TRBJ1-6 TRBV7-2 TGTGCCAGCAGCCCAGGGACGGCCAGCTCCTATAATTCACCCCTCCACTTT CASSPGTASSYNSPLHF
. many 12 TRBJ1-1 TRBV6-5 TGTGCCAGCAGTTTCGGACAGAACAAAGCTTTCTTT CASSFGQNKAFF
. many 14 TRBJ1-1 TRBV5-1 TGCGCCAGCAGCTTGGGGGTTACGAACACTGAAGCTTTCTTT CASSLGVTNTEAFF
TRBD1 . 17 TRBJ1-6 TRBV28 TGTGCCAGCAGTCCTGCTCCGGGACAGGGGTCTAATTCACCCCTCCACTTT CASSPAPGQGSNSPLHF
. . 13 TRBJ2-7 TRBV20-1 TGCAGTGCTGAGACAGCCCTCCTGGGAGAGCAGTACTTC CSAETALLGEQYF
. . 16 TRBJ2-7 TRBV14 TGTGCCAGCAGCCAAGGGGCCCAAGGAGCGATCTACGAGCAGTACTTC CASSQGAQGAIYEQYF
. many 16 TRBJ1-1 TRBV6-1 TGTGCCAGCAGTGAATATGGGGGCCTAATGAACACTGAAGCTTTCTTT CASSEYGGLMNTEAFF
TRBD1 many 13 TRBJ1-1 TRBV30 TGTGCCTGGGGACAGGGTGGGAACACTGAAGCTTTCTTT CAWGQGGNTEAFF
TRBD1 . 15 TRBJ1-2 TRBV19 TGTGCCAGTAGATTCGGGACAGGGGATTTGGCTGGCTACACCTTC CASRFGTGDLAGYTF
. few 15 TRBJ2-1 TRBV6-2/TRBV6-3 TGTGCCAGCAGTTACTCGGGAGGTAGTGGGTATGAGCAGTTCTTC CASSYSGGSGYEQFF
. many 15 TRBJ2-7 TRBV2 TGTGCCAGCAGCGGGCAGGCGACAGGAACCTACGAGCAGTACTTC CASSGQATGTYEQYF
. few 15 TRBJ2-1 TRBV20-1 TGCAGTGCTAGAGAAGGCTCGAACTCCTACAATGAGCAGTTCTTC CSAREGSNSYNEQFF
. many 13 TRBJ1-1 TRBV6-1 TGTGCCAGCACCCTCTTAAGGGGCCCTGAAGCTTTCTTT CASTLLRGPEAFF
TRBD2 few 13 TRBJ2-7 TRBV20-1 TGCAGTGCTCCATGGGCGGGAGGCTACGAGCAGTACTTC CSAPWAGGYEQYF
. few 16 TRBJ1-5 TRBV6-1 TGTGCCAGCAAGGGGTATGGCGGTTATAGCAATCAGCCCCAGCATTTT CASKGYGGYSNQPQHF
TRBD2 many 16 TRBJ2-7 TRBV6-1 TGTGCCAGCAGCCCAAGGACTAGCGGTCACTCCTACGAGCAGTACTTC CASSPRTSGHSYEQYF
. many 14 TRBJ2-7 TRBV7-9 TGTGCCAGCAGCTTAGACCCGGGCCCGCACGAGCAGTACTTC CASSLDPGPHEQYF
. many 13 TRBJ1-1 TRBV27 TGTGCCGTGCAGGGGTGGGGTAACACTGAAGCTTTCTTT CAVQGWGNTEAFF
TRBD2 few 14 TRBJ2-2 TRBV20-1 TGCAGTGCGTCCAGGGAGGGCGCCCCCGGGGAGCTGTTTTTT CSASREGAPGELFF
. . 16 TRBJ1-4 TRBV18 TGTGCCAGCTCACCAATTAGGACTCCGGGCAATGAAAAACTGTTTTTT CASSPIRTPGNEKLFF
TRBD1 . 14 TRBJ2-7 TRBV5-1 TGCGCCAGCAGCTTACAGGGGGCATCTGGCGAGCAGTACTTC CASSLQGASGEQYF